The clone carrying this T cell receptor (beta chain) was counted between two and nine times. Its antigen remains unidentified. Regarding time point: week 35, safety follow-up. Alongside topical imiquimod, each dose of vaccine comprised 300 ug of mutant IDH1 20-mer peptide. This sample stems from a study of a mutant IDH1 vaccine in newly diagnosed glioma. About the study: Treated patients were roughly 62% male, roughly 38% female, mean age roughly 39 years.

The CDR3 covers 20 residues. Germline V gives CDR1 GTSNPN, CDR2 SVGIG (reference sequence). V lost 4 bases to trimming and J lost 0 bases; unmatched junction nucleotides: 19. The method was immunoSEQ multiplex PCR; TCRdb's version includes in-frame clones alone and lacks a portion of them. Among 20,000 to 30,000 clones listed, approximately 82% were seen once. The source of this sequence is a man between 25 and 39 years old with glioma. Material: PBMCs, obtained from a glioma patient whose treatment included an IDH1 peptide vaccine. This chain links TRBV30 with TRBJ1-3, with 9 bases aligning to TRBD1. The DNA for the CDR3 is TGTGCCTGGAAACCGTGGACAGGGGACTTCTCCTTCGCCTCTGGAAACACCATATATTTT. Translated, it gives CAWKPWTGDFSFASGNTIYF.